The sample holds a few counts of the clone carrying this T cell receptor (beta chain). Its antigen is undetermined. The data belong to a study of early T cells in non-severe SARS-CoV-2 infection. Looking at the study overall: Sequencing used unsorted whole-blood bulk RNA, so chains lack pairing. Study results and caveats: The study's VDJdb matching favored anti-spike CD8 responses and missed private and CD4 specificities.

The germline V gene has CDR1 SGHAT and CDR2 FQNNGV. There are 18 residues in the CDR3. V shed 1 base, J shed 7 bases, and the junction held 14 bases outside the gene matches. cDNA molecules, individually, were tagged with unique molecular identifiers. TCRdb independently ran MiXCR on the 5' RACE reads; one entry per CDR3 protein. Seen here are some 70,000 distinct CDR3 sequences, around 4.6% observed once, and the top ten hold 4.9%. Material: whole blood. The sequence came from an adult who was a healthcare worker with PCR-confirmed SARS-CoV-2 infection or an uninfected control (not recorded which). V usage is TRBV11-2 and J usage is TRBJ2-1; 9 bases map to TRBD2. CDR3 amino acids: CASSLGYLREGSGNEQFF. The CDR3 DNA reads TGTGCCAGCAGCTTAGGGTACTTGCGGGAGGGCTCTGGTAATGAGCAGTTCTTC.